This is a list of T cell receptor beta chains from one sample in a study of control samples from healthy donors and cancer patients. The method was immunoSEQ multiplex PCR; TCRdb's version includes in-frame clones alone and lacks a portion of them. The sample has about 120,000 clones, roughly nine tenths seen once. Sample: blood. These TCRs come from a young woman in good health. CDR3s include the opening cysteine and the closing phenylalanine or tryptophan. D genes are given only for firm matches. A row's size may be missing; if present it is once, few, many or a size class.

v_gene	abundance	d_gene	j_gene	CDR3aa	CDR3nt
TRBV4-3	-	-	TRBJ1-5	CASSQEEGIEPQHF	TGCGCCAGCAGCCAAGAGGAGGGCATTGAGCCCCAGCATTTT
TRBV2	-	-	TRBJ1-1	CASSRDPVEAFF	TGTGCCAGCAGTAGGGATCCGGTTGAAGCTTTCTTT
TRBV14	-	-	TRBJ1-1	CASSQAGMVFF	TGTGCCAGCAGCCAGGCGGGGATGGTTTTCTTT
TRBV28	-	-	TRBJ2-2	CASSLPGELFF	TGTGCCAGCAGTTTACCCGGGGAGCTGTTTTTT
TRBV27	few	-	TRBJ1-5	CASSLWYLEGNQPQHF	TGTGCCAGCAGTTTATGGTACCTGGAGGGAAATCAGCCCCAGCATTTT
TRBV24-1	-	-	TRBJ2-5	CATQVPGLGTQYF	TGTGCCACCCAAGTGCCGGGACTGGGAACCCAGTACTTC
TRBV24-1	-	TRBD2	TRBJ2-1	CATRSGGSSGRYNEQFF	TGTGCCACCAGGTCGGGGGGCTCTAGCGGGAGATACAATGAGCAGTTCTTC
TRBV12-5	-	TRBD2	TRBJ2-3	CASGFDRPGLAETIGTQYF	TGTGCTAGTGGTTTTGACCGGCCGGGACTAGCGGAGACCATCGGTACGCAGTATTTT
TRBV6-4	-	-	TRBJ2-2	CASPRGGELFF	TGTGCCAGCCCCCGGGGCGGGGAGCTGTTTTTT
TRBV19	-	-	TRBJ2-5	CASSIFGGPGETQYF	TGTGCCAGTAGTATATTTGGGGGGCCTGGAGAGACCCAGTACTTC
TRBV2	-	TRBD1	TRBJ2-3	CASMRQGATDTQYF	TGTGCCAGCATGAGACAGGGGGCAACAGATACGCAGTATTTT
TRBV3-1/TRBV3-2	-	-	TRBJ2-7	CASSQWTARSYEQYF	TGTGCCAGCAGCCAGTGGACAGCCAGATCCTACGAGCAGTACTTC
TRBV19	-	TRBD2	TRBJ2-3	CASSMGGGADTQYF	TGTGCCAGTAGTATGGGCGGGGGGGCAGATACGCAGTATTTT
TRBV6-5	-	-	TRBJ1-2	CASRSGYRDTRYTF	TGTGCCAGCAGATCCGGCTACAGGGACACTCGCTACACCTTC
TRBV7-8	-	-	TRBJ1-2	CASSLGGLAGYTF	TGTGCCAGCAGCTTAGGGGGTTTAGCTGGCTACACCTTC
TRBV10-2	-	TRBD1	TRBJ1-6	CASSESGDRANSPLHF	TGCGCCAGCAGTGAGTCGGGGGACAGGGCAAATTCACCCCTCCACTTT
TRBV6-5	-	-	TRBJ1-2	CASSSMGHYGYTF	TGTGCCAGCAGCTCCATGGGCCACTATGGCTACACCTTC
TRBV7-3	once	TRBD1	TRBJ2-1	CASSLIGTGGEQFF	TGTGCCAGCAGCTTAATCGGGACAGGGGGTGAGCAGTTCTTC